The 4 T cell receptor beta chains below all came from one sample that was sequenced in a study of monozygotic twins with inflammatory bowel disease. TCRdb reanalyzed the 5' RACE reads, giving one entry per CDR3 protein sequence and no DNA. This table lists some 190,000 distinct CDR3 sequences. Sequencing was carried out using blood. The receptors shown here come from a human donor with ulcerative colitis or Crohn's disease, or a healthy co-twin of an affected twin (not recorded which).

The J gene is TRBJ1-2, the V gene TRBV6-2 or TRBV6-3; lacking DNA, the TRBD1 call made by TCRdb goes unchecked. Germline lookup yields CDR1 MNHEY and CDR2 SVGEGT. The CDR3 contains 13 residues. CDR3 loop: CASSQGTTNGYTF.

CDR3: CASRRPGQSSYNEQFF. The chain carries TRBV6-1 and TRBJ2-1; without DNA, the TCRdb call of TRBD1 cannot be checked. CDR1 is MNHNS, CDR2 SASEGT, per germline. The CDR3 length is 16 residues.

The V and J genes are TRBV18 and TRBJ2-3; as DNA is missing, the TRBD1 call by TCRdb cannot be tested. Germline CDR1 reads KGHSH; CDR2 reads LQKENI. CDR3 size: 15 residues. CDR3: CASSPLPGSTDTQYF.

The chain couples TRBV18 to TRBJ2-3. CDR1 is KGHSH, CDR2 LQKENI, per germline. CDR3 length equals 14 residues. CDR3 loop: CASSPQSSTDTQYF.